The subject of this entry is one T cell receptor (beta chain). Antigen: not known. This sample stems from a study of T cells after yellow fever vaccination. Study in general: SMART-Seq v4 Ultra Low Input prepared the low-cell-number fractions. Regarding the study as a whole: Reappearing after the booster were most of the clones from primary vaccination (around 96% CD4, 85% to 90% CD8). Abundant clonotypes (contaminants from the bulk population) could be present in FACS-sorted repertoires.

TCRdb reprocessed the 5' RACE reads via MiXCR and lists one record per CDR3 protein. The sample has some 150,000 distinct CDR3 sequences; around 8.5% are singletons. Trimming left V 3 bases short and J 3 bases short, with 8 bases between. Germline-derived CDR1 and CDR2 are WNHNN and SYGVQD (reference sequence). The CDR3 is 13 residues long. This sequence was found in a man aged 18-30 years who received the YFV17D yellow fever vaccine. The V call is TRBV10-1, the J call TRBJ1-1; no reliable D call. Sequencing used CD8+ T cells sorted from PBMCs, obtained 45 days after the yellow fever booster vaccination. The CDR3 loop is CASSEDIYTEAFF. The CDR3 bases are TGCGCCAGCAGTGAAGACATTTACACTGAAGCTTTCTTT.